Listed below are T cell receptor beta chains from one sample, sequenced in a study of blood T cell repertoires in COVID-19. Sequencing was performed with immunoSEQ multiplex PCR; in TCRdb, only in-frame clones are kept and a portion is missing. The repertoire includes about 260,000 clones, roughly 87% of them detected once, and 13% sits in the top ten. The sample was peripheral blood. Receptor source: a human donor in a cohort sampled during active COVID-19. The CDR3 runs from the conserved cysteine through the conserved F or W. The D gene is left open where the match is weak. Clone size is given for some rows only: seen once, a few or many times, or a class if the clone is expanded.

d_call | j_call | clone_size | v_call | cdr3_aa | cdr3_nt
TRBD2 | TRBJ2-2 | - | TRBV27 | CASSLRTTSGNTGELFF | TGTGCCAGCAGTTTAAGGACGACTAGCGGAAACACCGGGGAGCTGTTTTTT
- | TRBJ2-6 | once | TRBV19 | CASSIGLSGANVLTF | TGTGCCAGTAGTATAGGACTTTCTGGGGCCAACGTCCTGACTTTC
- | TRBJ2-7 | - | TRBV4-1 | CASSQDPRRDSEQYF | TGCGCCAGCAGCCAAGATCCCCGTCGGGACTCCGAGCAGTACTTC
- | TRBJ2-3 | - | TRBV10-3 | CAITGGDTDTQYF | TGTGCCATCACCGGCGGGGACACAGATACGCAGTATTTT
TRBD2 | TRBJ2-3 | - | TRBV11-3 | CASSLGTSAGTDTQYF | TGTGCCAGCAGCTTAGGTACTAGCGCGGGGACAGATACGCAGTATTTT
- | TRBJ1-1 | - | TRBV19 | CASSIPGQNTEAFF | TGTGCCAGTAGTATCCCCGGACAAAACACTGAAGCTTTCTTT
- | TRBJ2-7 | - | TRBV7-2 | CASSLGGPQLSEQYF | TGTGCCAGCAGCTTAGGGGGGCCTCAGTTGTCCGAGCAGTACTTC
TRBD1 | TRBJ1-2 | - | TRBV7-8 | CASSLDRTGGRYGYTF | TGTGCCAGCAGCTTAGATCGGACAGGGGGACGGTATGGCTACACCTTC
TRBD2 | TRBJ2-5 | - | TRBV9 | CASSPPGSGVQETQYF | TGTGCCAGCAGCCCGCCGGGCAGCGGGGTCCAAGAGACCCAGTACTTC
- | TRBJ2-7 | - | TRBV28 | CASSHPGGEQYF | TGTGCCAGCAGCCACCCTGGAGGGGAGCAGTACTTC
- | TRBJ2-4 | - | TRBV7-2 | CASSPTVLAKNIQYF | TGTGCCAGCAGCCCGACAGTGCTAGCCAAAAACATTCAGTACTTC
- | TRBJ2-7 | once | TRBV19 | CASSSHGSGYEQYF | TGTGCCAGTAGTTCCCACGGTAGCGGCTACGAGCAGTACTTC
- | TRBJ1-4 | - | TRBV6-5 | CASSRARQGSEKLFF | TGTGCCAGCAGCCGAGCGAGGCAGGGGTCTGAAAAACTGTTTTTT
- | TRBJ2-3 | once | TRBV24-1 | CATSDLSVYRGF | TGTGCCACCAGTGATTTGTCTGTCTACCGAGGATTT
TRBD2 | TRBJ2-7 | - | TRBV5-1 | CASSLAAGGPYEQYF | TGCGCCAGCAGCCTGGCGGCGGGAGGGCCGTACGAGCAGTACTTC
TRBD1 | TRBJ2-7 | - | TRBV7-2 | CASSSQTGGASEQYF | TGTGCCAGCAGCTCTCAAACAGGGGGCGCGTCCGAGCAGTACTTC
- | TRBJ1-6 | - | TRBV30 | CAWSVQQGFSPLHF | TGTGCCTGGAGTGTACAACAGGGATTCTCACCCCTCCACTTT
TRBD2 | TRBJ2-7 | - | TRBV4-2 | CASSRSSGRMNEQYF | TGTGCCAGCAGCCGGTCTAGCGGGAGGATGAACGAGCAGTACTTC
- | TRBJ1-1 | few | TRBV6-2/TRBV6-3 | CASSPSRVNTEAFF | TGTGCCAGCAGCCCCTCCCGGGTAAACACTGAAGCTTTCTTT
- | TRBJ1-5 | - | TRBV4-2 | CASSQEGGATINQPQHF | TGTGCCAGCAGCCAAGAAGGGGGGGCGACCATTAATCAGCCCCAGCATTTT
TRBD2 | TRBJ2-7 | - | TRBV18 | CASSPPREVAEQYF | TGTGCCAGCTCACCACCGCGGGAGGTAGCCGAGCAGTACTTC
- | TRBJ1-5 | - | TRBV2 | CASSLQGTGNQPQHF | TGTGCCAGCAGCCTGCAGGGCACGGGCAATCAGCCCCAGCATTTT